Listed below are T cell receptor beta chains from one sample, sequenced in a study of cytomegalovirus exposure and HLA in healthy donors. This table comes from immunoSEQ multiplex PCR, and its TCRdb copy is limited to in-frame clones, with some not included. The data hold roughly 230,000 clones, with around four fifths observed a single time. Sequencing was performed on PBMCs. Source of these receptors: a boy between 5 and 17 years old in good health and CMV-seronegative. Both conserved end residues are part of each CDR3. The order of the fields is D gene, V gene, clone size, J gene, CDR3 protein, CDR3 DNA. D genes are given only for firm matches. The size entry is marked missing in some rows and otherwise reads once, few, many or a size class.

>-|TRBV5-1|-|TRBJ1-1
CASSFSGDDTEAFF
TGCGCCAGCAGCTTCTCAGGGGATGACACTGAAGCTTTCTTT
>TRBD1|TRBV5-4|few|TRBJ1-2
CASSPAGQGIYGYTF
TGTGCCAGCAGCCCGGCGGGACAGGGTATCTATGGCTACACCTTC
>-|TRBV7-8|-|TRBJ1-2
CASNLRGERGYTF
TGTGCCAGCAATTTACGAGGTGAACGGGGCTACACCTTC
>-|TRBV27|-|TRBJ2-7
CASSLLRGGTF
TGTGCCAGCAGTTTATTGAGGGGGGGAACCTTC
>TRBD1|TRBV5-4|-|TRBJ2-3
CASSTGGFTDTQYF
TGTGCCAGCAGCACAGGGGGTTTCACAGATACGCAGTATTTT
>TRBD1|TRBV7-2|-|TRBJ2-7
CASSFGQGGEQYF
TGTGCCAGCAGCTTCGGACAGGGAGGCGAGCAGTACTTC
>-|TRBV11-3|once|TRBJ1-6
CASSFPTGRNSPLHF
TGTGCCAGCAGCTTCCCTACAGGCCGGAATTCACCCCTCCACTTT
>TRBD2|TRBV2|-|TRBJ2-3
CASRKGLAGSTDTQYF
TGTGCCAGCAGGAAAGGACTAGCGGGAAGTACAGATACGCAGTATTTT
>-|TRBV5-6|-|TRBJ1-1
CASSRNTEAFF
TGTGCCAGCAGCCGGAACACTGAAGCTTTCTTT
>TRBD2|TRBV29-1|-|TRBJ2-7
CSVHMVAGANSYEQYF
TGCAGCGTTCACATGGTAGCGGGAGCCAACTCCTACGAGCAGTACTTC
>TRBD2|TRBV7-9|-|TRBJ2-7
CASSLGGLDFYEQYF
TGTGCCAGCAGCTTAGGAGGACTAGATTTCTACGAGCAGTACTTC
>-|TRBV5-1|-|TRBJ2-2
CASSLAFGQGNTGELFF
TGCGCCAGCAGCTTGGCCTTCGGGCAGGGAAACACCGGGGAGCTGTTTTTT
>-|TRBV25-1|-|TRBJ2-7
CAASSELRGPYEQYF
TGTGCCGCCAGCAGTGAGCTCAGGGGCCCCTACGAGCAGTACTTC
>-|TRBV28|-|TRBJ2-3
CASSLGGATQYF
TGTGCCAGCAGTTTGGGGGGGGCTACGCAGTATTTT
>-|TRBV19|-|TRBJ1-5
CASSIGSQPQHF
TGTGCCAGTAGTATCGGGAGCCAGCCCCAGCATTTT
>TRBD1|TRBV27|once|TRBJ2-3
CASSFAGTASTDTQYF
TGTGCCAGCAGTTTTGCCGGGACAGCGAGCACAGATACGCAGTATTTT
>TRBD1|TRBV6-1|once|TRBJ1-4
CASSERGTGGRYVFF
TGTGCCAGCAGTGAAAGAGGGACAGGGGGCCGGTATGTGTTTTTT
>TRBD1|TRBV7-2|-|TRBJ1-5
CASSSTPGQGNQPQHF
TGTGCCAGCAGCTCGACCCCGGGACAGGGCAATCAGCCCCAGCATTTT
>-|TRBV20-1|-|TRBJ1-2
CSAPTISGYTF
TGCAGTGCCCCGACAATCTCTGGCTACACCTTC
>-|TRBV19|-|TRBJ1-4
CASTAKLEHNEKLFF
TGTGCCAGTACCGCCAAATTGGAGCATAATGAAAAACTGTTTTTT
>-|TRBV29-1|once|TRBJ2-3
CSVAAVSTDTQYF
TGCAGCGTTGCAGCGGTTAGCACAGATACGCAGTATTTT
>-|TRBV29-1|-|TRBJ2-2
CSVAGTQANTGELFF
TGCAGCGTTGCCGGGACACAGGCGAACACCGGGGAGCTGTTTTTT
>-|TRBV19|-|TRBJ1-2
CASSTDKGYTF
TGTGCCAGTAGTACCGACAAGGGCTACACCTTC
>-|TRBV6-1|-|TRBJ2-1
CASSGSLLLPRLNEQFF
TGTGCCAGCAGTGGGTCCTTACTCCTCCCGCGGTTGAATGAGCAGTTCTTC
>TRBD1|TRBV30|-|TRBJ2-7
CAWTKDRGPYEQYF
TGTGCCTGGACAAAGGACAGGGGGCCCTACGAGCAGTACTTC
>TRBD1|TRBV30|few|TRBJ1-2
CAWSVGGGGGYTF
TGTGCCTGGAGTGTTGGAGGGGGCGGGGGCTACACCTTC
>TRBD1|TRBV7-9|-|TRBJ2-7
CASSLVSTGSSYEQYF
TGTGCCAGCAGCTTAGTTTCGACAGGGAGCTCCTACGAGCAGTACTTC
>-|TRBV5-1|-|TRBJ2-1
CASSTRGGELNEQFF
TGCGCCAGCAGTACCCGAGGGGGGGAGTTGAATGAGCAGTTCTTC
>-|TRBV12-2|-|TRBJ2-5
CASRFPGAVGETQYF
TGTGCAAGTCGCTTCCCGGGAGCCGTGGGGGAGACCCAGTACTTC
>-|TRBV10-3|-|TRBJ2-7
CAISDRQASVITYEQYF
TGTGCCATCAGTGATCGACAGGCCTCCGTAATCACCTACGAGCAGTACTTC
>TRBD1|TRBV19|-|TRBJ1-1
CASQGQGYSEAFF
TGTGCCAGCCAGGGACAGGGGTATTCTGAAGCTTTCTTT
>TRBD1|TRBV27|-|TRBJ1-1
CASRDRTGAAIEAFF
TGTGCCAGCAGGGATAGGACAGGGGCCGCAATCGAAGCTTTCTTT
>TRBD1|TRBV23-1|-|TRBJ1-2
CASSQWDREGNYGYTF
TGCGCCAGCAGTCAATGGGACAGGGAGGGAAACTATGGCTACACCTTC
>TRBD2|TRBV19|-|TRBJ2-1
CASSIERERLEQFF
TGTGCCAGTAGTATAGAGCGGGAGAGACTTGAGCAGTTCTTC
>TRBD2|TRBV6-6|-|TRBJ2-1
CASGRAGNEQFF
TGTGCCAGCGGGAGGGCAGGGAATGAGCAGTTCTTC
>TRBD2|TRBV10-1|-|TRBJ2-7
CASSESDPGLVHEQYF
TGCGCCAGCAGTGAGTCGGATCCGGGACTAGTCCACGAGCAGTACTTC
>TRBD1|TRBV6-5|-|TRBJ2-5
CASSYYRGARETQYF
TGTGCCAGCAGTTACTACAGGGGGGCTAGAGAGACCCAGTACTTC
>-|TRBV14|few|TRBJ2-5
CASSQDRQTQYF
TGTGCCAGCAGCCAAGACAGGCAGACCCAGTACTTC